The rows below give T cell receptor beta chains drawn from one sample of a study of blood T cell repertoires in COVID-19. TCRdb's table, derived via immunoSEQ multiplex PCR, lists solely in-frame clones and lacks some. Of 140,000 to 150,000 clones listed, around four fifths were seen once; the top ten hold less than 7%. Sequenced material: PBMCs or T cells enriched from blood (not recorded which). The receptor set was obtained from a middle-aged woman who had recovered from COVID-19. The CDR3 runs from the conserved cysteine through the conserved F or W. The D gene is left open where the match is weak. Some rows mark clone size as missing; the rest say once, few, many or name a class of expanded clone.

length	size	D	V	J	DNA	CDR3
15	-	-	TRBV30	TRBJ2-6	TGTGCCTGGAGTGTACAGACCTCTGGGGCCAACGTCCTGACTTTC	CAWSVQTSGANVLTF
12	-	-	TRBV7-9	TRBJ2-7	TGTGCCAGCAGCCCCAGCTCCTACGAGCAGTACTTC	CASSPSSYEQYF
14	-	-	TRBV30	TRBJ1-1	TGTGCCTGGAGGGCCCGGGACTTTTACACTGAAGCTTTCTTT	CAWRARDFYTEAFF
13	-	TRBD1	TRBV13	TRBJ1-1	TGTGCCAGCAGCGGGACAGGCTCCACTGAAGCTTTCTTT	CASSGTGSTEAFF
13	-	-	TRBV20-1	TRBJ1-5	TGCAGTGCTAGTCAGGGGCTGAATCAGCCCCAGCATTTT	CSASQGLNQPQHF
12	-	-	TRBV29-1	TRBJ1-1	TGCAGCGTTGGACAGATGAACACTGAAGCTTTCTTT	CSVGQMNTEAFF
16	-	-	TRBV6-5	TRBJ1-2	TGTGCCAGCAGTTACGGGGGGTCGACCGGGGTCTATGGCTACACCTTC	CASSYGGSTGVYGYTF
16	-	-	TRBV11-2	TRBJ1-1	TGTGCCAGCAGCATGGAACAGGGTATCGTGAACACTGAAGCTTTCTTT	CASSMEQGIVNTEAFF
14	-	TRBD1	TRBV30	TRBJ1-2	TGTGCCTGGAACCCTTCGAAGGGGGCGAGTGGCTACACCTTC	CAWNPSKGASGYTF
16	-	-	TRBV7-8	TRBJ2-3	TGTGCCAGCAGCTTAACTACGGGAGCGGGCACAGATACGCAGTATTTT	CASSLTTGAGTDTQYF
15	-	-	TRBV6-4	TRBJ1-4	TGTGCCAGCAGTGACTCCCCTCAGGGAGGGGAAAAACTGTTTTTT	CASSDSPQGGEKLFF
13	-	-	TRBV9	TRBJ2-1	TGTGCCAGCAGCATCCGTGCGGGTGATGAGCAGTTCTTC	CASSIRAGDEQFF
13	-	-	TRBV6-5	TRBJ1-2	TGTGCCAGCAGTTACTCGGGAGGGAAAGGCTACACCTTC	CASSYSGGKGYTF
15	-	-	TRBV9	TRBJ2-3	TGTGCCAGCAGCGTAGAGGGAGGGGGTTTTGATACGCAGTATTTT	CASSVEGGGFDTQYF
16	-	-	TRBV5-4	TRBJ2-2	TGTGCCAGCAGCTTGGGTCTAGTCGCGAACACCGGGGAGCTGTTTTTT	CASSLGLVANTGELFF
12	-	-	TRBV9	TRBJ2-3	TGTGCCAGCAGCGTAGTCCCGGATACGCAGTATTTT	CASSVVPDTQYF
17	-	-	TRBV20-1	TRBJ1-1	TGCAGTGCTAGTGGCCCGTCCCCAGGACACATGAACACTGAAGCTTTCTTT	CSASGPSPGHMNTEAFF
13	-	-	TRBV27	TRBJ2-1	TGTGCCAGCGGGGCTCGGTCCTACAATGAGCAGTTCTTC	CASGARSYNEQFF
14	-	-	TRBV5-1	TRBJ1-1	TGCGCCAGCAGCTTGGCGGGGAGGAACACTGAAGCTTTCTTT	CASSLAGRNTEAFF
14	-	TRBD1	TRBV4-1	TRBJ1-2	TGCGCCAGCAGCCTACCGGGACAGGGGGCTGGCTACACCTTC	CASSLPGQGAGYTF
13	-	-	TRBV7-9	TRBJ2-7	TGTGCCAGCAGCCCCTGGGACACCTACGAGCAGTACTTC	CASSPWDTYEQYF
13	-	-	TRBV5-1	TRBJ2-5	TGCGCCAGCAGCTTAAACGGGCAAGAGACCCAGTACTTC	CASSLNGQETQYF
14	-	-	TRBV9	TRBJ1-3	TGTGCCAGCAGCGCTACGGGTTCTGGAAACACCATATATTTT	CASSATGSGNTIYF
13	-	-	TRBV12-3/TRBV12-4	TRBJ1-5	TGTGCCAGCAGTTTTAATAGCAATCAGCCCCAGCATTTT	CASSFNSNQPQHF
14	-	-	TRBV5-6	TRBJ2-3	TGTGCCAGCAGCTGGGGGGTCGGCACAGATACGCAGTATTTT	CASSWGVGTDTQYF
16	few	TRBD2	TRBV5-4	TRBJ2-7	TGTGCCAGCAGCTTGGCAATTAGGCGGGAGCGCGGCGAGCAGTACTTC	CASSLAIRRERGEQYF
12	-	TRBD1	TRBV7-8	TRBJ1-4	TGTGCCAGCAGCTTAGGGGACAGGGTGCTGTTTTTT	CASSLGDRVLFF
13	once	-	TRBV5-4	TRBJ1-2	TGTGCCAGCAGCTCGGACACGGACTATGGCTACACCTTC	CASSSDTDYGYTF
15	-	TRBD1	TRBV29-1	TRBJ2-2	TGCAGCGCCAGACCGGGACAGGGGGTCACCGGGGAGCTGTTTTTT	CSARPGQGVTGELFF
16	-	-	TRBV24-1	TRBJ2-5	TGTGCCACCAGTGATTTGAAAGGAAGGAGCGCAGAGACCCAGTACTTC	CATSDLKGRSAETQYF
17	-	TRBD2	TRBV9	TRBJ2-1	TGTGCCAGCAGCGTAACCCCCACTAGCGGGGGCTCCAATGAGCAGTTCTTC	CASSVTPTSGGSNEQFF
13	-	TRBD2	TRBV9	TRBJ2-3	TGTGCCAGCAGCGCGGGGGGGAGAGATACGCAGTATTTT	CASSAGGRDTQYF
14	-	-	TRBV3-1/TRBV3-2	TRBJ2-2	TGTGCCAGCAGCCAGACAACGAACACCGGGGAGCTGTTTTTT	CASSQTTNTGELFF
14	-	TRBD1	TRBV19	TRBJ1-2	TGTGCCAGTAGTTTGACAGGGGGCCTCTATGGCTACACCTTC	CASSLTGGLYGYTF
15	-	-	TRBV15	TRBJ1-2	TGTGCCACCAGCAGAGAGGGCGGGGGACGGTACGGCTACACCTTC	CATSREGGGRYGYTF
18	-	TRBD2	TRBV3-1/TRBV3-2	TRBJ2-7	TGTGCCAGCAGCCAAGAACGGCGACGGGGGGGCCATTCGGTCCAGCAGTACTTC	CASSQERRRGGHSVQQYF
18	-	-	TRBV21-1	TRBJ2-3	TGTGCCAGCAGCAAAGTGAAAGGACTAGCGGGAAGCACAGATACGCAGTATTTT	CASSKVKGLAGSTDTQYF
16	-	-	TRBV5-1	TRBJ1-4	TGCGCCAGCAGCTTAGGAGACCCCTTAACTAATGAAAAACTGTTTTTT	CASSLGDPLTNEKLFF